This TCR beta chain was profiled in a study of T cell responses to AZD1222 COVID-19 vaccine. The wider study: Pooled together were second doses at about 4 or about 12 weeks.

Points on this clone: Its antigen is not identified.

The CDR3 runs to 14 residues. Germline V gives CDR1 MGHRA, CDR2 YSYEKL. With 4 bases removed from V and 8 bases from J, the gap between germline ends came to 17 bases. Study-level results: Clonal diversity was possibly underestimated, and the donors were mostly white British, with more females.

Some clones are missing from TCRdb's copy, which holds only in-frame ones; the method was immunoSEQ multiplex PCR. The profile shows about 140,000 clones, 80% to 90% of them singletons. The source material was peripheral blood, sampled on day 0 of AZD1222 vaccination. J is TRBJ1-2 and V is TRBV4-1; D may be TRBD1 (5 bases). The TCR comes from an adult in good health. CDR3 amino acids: CASSPRQGGGGYTF. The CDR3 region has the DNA TGCGCCAGCAGCCCCCGCCAGGGAGGCGGGGGCTACACCTTC.